The present T cell receptor beta chain was sequenced within a study of CD8 T cells in Susac syndrome. Study information: At blood draw, Susac syndrome patients were therapy-naive, on corticosteroids, or on intravenous immunoglobulin alone.

In Susac syndrome patients, recently defined diagnostic criteria for definite or probable disease were met. A quantity of about 0.45 to 1 ug RNA underwent reverse transcription using random hexamers. TCRdb passed the immunoSEQ multiplex PCR reads through MiXCR, listing each CDR3 protein once. This table holds around 200,000 distinct CDR3 sequences, about 95% found once. The CDR3 is 14 residues long. V shed 0 bases and J shed 5 bases, with 7 bases lying between them. CDR1 and CDR2 from the germline V gene are SGHVS and FQNEAQ. Concerning this clonotype: Its antigen is not known.

Overall study findings and caveats: Clonal expansion was not seen in any Susac syndrome CD4+ T cell repertoire.

The sequence was obtained from a human donor with Susac syndrome. Sequencing input: CD4+ T cells from PBMCs. J is TRBJ2-2 and V is TRBV7-8, with D unresolved. The DNA for the CDR3 is TGTGCCAGCAGCTTAGCGCAGCTGACCGGGGAGCTGTTTTTT. Translated, it gives CASSLAQLTGELFF.